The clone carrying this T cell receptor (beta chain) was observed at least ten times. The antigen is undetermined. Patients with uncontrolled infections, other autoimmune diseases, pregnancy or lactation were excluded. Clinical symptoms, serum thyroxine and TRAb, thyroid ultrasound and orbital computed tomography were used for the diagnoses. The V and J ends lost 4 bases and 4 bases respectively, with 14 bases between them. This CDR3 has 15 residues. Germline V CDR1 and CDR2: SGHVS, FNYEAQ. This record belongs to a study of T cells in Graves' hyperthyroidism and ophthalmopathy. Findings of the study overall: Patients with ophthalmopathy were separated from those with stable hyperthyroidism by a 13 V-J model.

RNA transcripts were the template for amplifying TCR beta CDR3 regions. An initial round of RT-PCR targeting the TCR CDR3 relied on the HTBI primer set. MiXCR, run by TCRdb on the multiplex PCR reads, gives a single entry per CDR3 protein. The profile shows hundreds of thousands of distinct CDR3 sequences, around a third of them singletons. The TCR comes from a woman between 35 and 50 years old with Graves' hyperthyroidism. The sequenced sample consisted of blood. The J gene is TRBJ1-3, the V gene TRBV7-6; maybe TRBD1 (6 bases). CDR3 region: CASSSPQGLGNTIYF. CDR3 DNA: TGTGCCAGCAGCTCCCCACAGGGTCTAGGAAACACCATATATTTT. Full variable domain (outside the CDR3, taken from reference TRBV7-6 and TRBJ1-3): GAGVSQSPRYKVTKRGQDVALRCDPISGHVSLYWYRQALGQGPEFLTYFNYEAQQDKSGLPNDRFSAERPEGSISTLTIQRTEQRDSAMYRCASSSPQGLGNTIYFGEGSWLTVV.